The TCR beta chain described here comes from a study of long-term antiretroviral therapy in people with HIV. Study conclusions and caveats: Across all time points, the repertoire was dominated by clones that expanded before ART. In samples taken after ART, diversity increased but remained below transplant donor control levels. CDR3 lengths in HIV samples spanned a narrower range than controls.

Survey level was the resolution at which the v3.0 immunoSEQ assay ran. Assay: immunoSEQ multiplex PCR; the TCRdb copy retains only in-frame clones and omits some. This sample carries 30,000 to 35,000 clones, roughly 74% of them seen once, and the ten largest clones take under 4%. Specimens held roughly 0.9-10 million cryopreserved PBMC prior to DNA extraction. A remark on this clone: Its target is not known.

This CDR3 spans 13 amino acids. Germline-derived CDR1 and CDR2 are MNHNY and SVGAGI (reference sequence). Trimming removed 2 bases at V and 5 bases at J, with 9 bases between. The source was unsorted PBMCs, collected 3 years after starting antiretroviral therapy. The clonotype was recovered from a man in his fifties or sixties with HIV. This sequence joins TRBV6-6 and TRBJ2-5, with a weak D call TRBD1 (5 bases). The CDR3 reads CASSYRGEETQYF. In DNA form, the CDR3 reads TGTGCCAGCAGTTACAGGGGCGAGGAGACCCAGTACTTC.